The 26 T cell receptor beta chains given below trace back to one sample, sequenced in a study of blood T cell repertoires in COVID-19. Using immunoSEQ multiplex PCR, the repertoire was profiled, and TCRdb retains in-frame clones only, with some absent. The sample gives some 220,000 clones, around 81% of which show up once; around 6.8% is in the top ten. The sequenced material came from peripheral blood. These receptors were taken from an older woman with active or convalescent COVID-19.

J is TRBJ1-2 and V is TRBV10-3, with 8 bases that match TRBD1. CDR1 and CDR2 from the germline V gene are ENHRY and SYGVKD. J lost 5 bases, V lost 2 bases, and 1 base had no gene match. The CDR3 sequence is 13 residues long. The CDR3 here is CAISEGQGYGYTF. CDR3 coding DNA: TGTGCCATCAGTGAGGGACAGGGATATGGCTACACCTTC.

The rearrangement joins TRBV6-5 to TRBJ1-2; 7 nucleotides align to TRBD1. There are 13 residues in the CDR3. V lost 7 bases and J lost 4; bases outside the gene matches: 6. CDR1 and CDR2 (germline): MNHEY, SVGAGI. In DNA form, the CDR3 reads TGTGCCAGCACCTTCGGACAGGCCTATGGCTACACCTTC. As protein: CASTFGQAYGYTF.

The table lists this clone with a few counts. The V gene is TRBV2, the J gene TRBJ2-6; 11 bases agree with TRBD1. V trimming: 4 bases; J trimming: 0 bases; junction bases outside the gene matches: 2. CDR1 and CDR2 (germline): SNHLY, FYNNEI. CDR3 length: 17 amino acids. In DNA form, the CDR3 reads TGTGCCAGCAGTGGTGGGACAGGGGGCTCTGGGGCCAACGTCCTGACTTTC. Translating it yields CASSGGTGGSGANVLTF.

The chain links TRBV3-1 (or the pseudogene TRBV3-2) to TRBJ2-7; 11 nucleotides match TRBD2. V lost 1 base and J lost 2; bases outside the gene matches: 10. This CDR3 is built from 18 residues. Germline CDR1 LGHDT, CDR2 YNNKEL (reference sequence). CDR3 coding DNA: TGTGCCAGCAGCCAAGGACTAGCGGGAAAAGGGGCCACCTACGAGCAGTACTTC. Encoded protein: CASSQGLAGKGATYEQYF.

This chain links TRBV29-1 with TRBJ2-1; 14 positions match TRBD2. J gave up 9 bases and V 4 bases, and 20 bases lay outside the gene matches. Looked up from germline, CDR1 is SQVTM and CDR2 is ANQGSEA. The CDR3 has 19 residues. CDR3 sequence reads: CSVAGGTSGRSELRGEQFF. The CDR3 bases are TGCAGCGTTGCCGGAGGGACTAGCGGGAGATCGGAGTTGCGGGGTGAGCAGTTCTTC.

This sequence joins TRBV24-1 and TRBJ2-5; unclear D gene. The CDR3 spans 14 residues. V lost 0 bases and J lost 2, with 6 bases in between. Germline V gives CDR1 KGHDR, CDR2 SFDVKD. This CDR3 is CATSDLSRQETQYF. As DNA, the CDR3 is TGTGCCACCAGTGATTTGTCGAGGCAAGAGACCCAGTACTTC.

In this sample, this clone turned up a few times. At one end, the junction sequence differs from germline, possibly due to a read error. The V call is TRBV7-7, the J call TRBJ2-3; possible D gene TRBD2, 5 bases. Per the germline V gene, CDR1 is SSHAT and CDR2 is FNYEAQ (reference sequence). The CDR3 covers 13 residues. The CDR3, as DNA: TGTGCTAGCAGCTCTAGCTTGGCAGGAACGCAGTATTTT. Encoded protein: CASSSSLAGTQYF.

The chain combines TRBV3-1 (or the pseudogene TRBV3-2) with TRBJ1-1, with D perhaps TRBD1 (6 bases). The CDR3 spans 16 residues. In germline, CDR1 is LGHDT, CDR2 YNNKEL (reference sequence). V was cut by 2 bases and J by 2 bases, with 15 bases left in between. CDR3 residues: CASSQPLGAANTEAFF. The DNA of the CDR3 is TGTGCCAGCAGCCAACCCCTGGGGGCAGCAAACACTGAAGCTTTCTTT.

The V call is TRBV5-1, the J call TRBJ1-5, with D uncertain. V lost 4 bases to trimming and J lost 7 bases, with 12 bases between them. The CDR3 consists of 13 residues. CDR1 and CDR2 from the germline V gene are SGHRS and YFSETQ. The CDR3 DNA sequence: TGCGCCAGCAGCCCGGGAGGGTGGCAGCCCCAGCATTTT. Its translation is CASSPGGWQPQHF.

The chain couples TRBV5-8 to TRBJ2-3; D is unresolved. The germline CDR1 and CDR2 sequences are SGHTS and YDEGEE. The CDR3 is 13 residues long. V lost 0 bases and J 6 bases, leaving 8 bases between the germline ends. CDR3 amino acids: CASSLGVRDTQYF. CDR3 in DNA: TGTGCCAGCAGCTTGGGTGTCCGTGATACGCAGTATTTT.

The chain combines TRBV6-5 with TRBJ1-2; 7 nucleotides match TRBD1. Germline CDR1 and CDR2: MNHEY and SVGAGI. The junction had 10 bases not matched to a gene; V was cut back by 6 bases and J by 6 bases. The CDR3 has 14 amino acids. CDR3 nucleotides: TGTGCCAGCAGATGGGACAGCGCCCAGCATGGCTACACCTTC. It encodes CASRWDSAQHGYTF.

This rearrangement joins TRBV4-1 to TRBJ1-4; tentative D call: TRBD1 (6 bases). There are 16 residues in the CDR3. The germline V gene has CDR1 MGHRA and CDR2 YSYEKL. V was pared by 0 bases and J by 7 bases, with 15 bases between. The CDR3 loop reads CASSQEGGGGREKLFF. For the CDR3, the DNA is TGCGCCAGCAGCCAAGAGGGCGGGGGCGGGCGTGAAAAACTGTTTTTT.

This rearrangement joins TRBV5-5 to TRBJ2-5; 11 positions match TRBD1. CDR1 and CDR2 (germline): SGHKS, YYEKEE (reference sequence). The CDR3 totals 14 residues. With V trimmed by 4 bases and J by 4 bases, 3 bases remained unmatched. CDR3 residues: CASSKGQGVETQYF. The DNA of the CDR3 is TGTGCCAGCAGCAAGGGACAGGGGGTAGAGACCCAGTACTTC.

V gene TRBV3-1 (or the pseudogene TRBV3-2) combines with J gene TRBJ2-3, with D tentatively TRBD2 (5 bases). Germline CDR1 and CDR2: LGHDT and YNNKEL (reference sequence). This CDR3 comprises 15 residues. With 0 bases removed from V and 0 bases from J, the gap between germline ends came to 7 bases. In DNA, the CDR3 is TGTGCCAGCAGCCAAGATGAGGGCAGCACAGATACGCAGTATTTT. Translation: CASSQDEGSTDTQYF.

This chain joins TRBV19 and TRBJ1-4, with D possibly TRBD1 on 6 matching bases. Trimming left V 5 bases short and J 5 bases short, with 12 bases between. The CDR3 runs to 14 residues. Germline assignment: CDR1 LNHDA and CDR2 SQIVND (reference sequence). CDR3 bases: TGTGCCAGTAGTTTACAGGGAATGAATGAAAAACTGTTTTTT. This encodes CASSLQGMNEKLFF.

V and J are TRBV6-1 and TRBJ1-1; possible D gene TRBD1, 6 bases. V lost 3 bases and J 1 base, leaving 9 bases between the germline ends. This CDR3 has 14 amino acids. From germline, CDR1 is MNHNS and CDR2 SASEGT. The CDR3 coding sequence is TGTGCCAGCAGTGATCGGACAGAGAACACTGAAGCTTTCTTT. Translation gives CASSDRTENTEAFF.

The chain couples TRBV7-9 to TRBJ1-1, with TRBD1 as a possible D gene (5 bases). This CDR3 region has 17 residues. The ends were cut back, 1 base at V and 0 bases at J, with 15 bases in the middle. The germline V gene has CDR1 SEHNR and CDR2 FQNEAQ (reference sequence). The CDR3 region is CASSLEAGRGLNTEAFF. CDR3 nucleotide sequence: TGTGCCAGCAGCTTAGAGGCGGGGAGGGGATTGAACACTGAAGCTTTCTTT.

The CDR3 here is CASSVGPSGNTGELFF. The CDR3 DNA follows: TGTGCCAGCAGCGTAGGGCCTAGCGGAAACACCGGGGAGCTGTTTTTT. The chain employs TRBV9 and TRBJ2-2; 7 nucleotides line up with TRBD2. The CDR3 covers 16 residues. Germline-derived CDR1 and CDR2 are SGDLS and YYNGEE. V dropped 0 bases and J dropped 2; count of bases not matched to a gene: 4. The full variable domain, completed using reference TRBV9 and TRBJ2-2, is DSGVTQTPKHLITATGQRVTLRCSPRSGDLSVYWYQQSLDQGLQFLIQYYNGEERAKGNILERFSAQQFPDLHSELNLSSLELGDSALYFCASSVGPSGNTGELFFGEGSRLTVL.

The chain couples TRBV19 to TRBJ2-1, with D uncertain. Germline V gives CDR1 LNHDA, CDR2 SQIVND (reference sequence). This CDR3 is built from 14 residues. Trimming pared 7 bases from V and 3 bases from J, leaving 13 bases between. CDR3 loop: CASTPQAHYNEQFF. CDR3 DNA: TGTGCCAGTACCCCTCAGGCCCACTACAATGAGCAGTTCTTC.

The V call is TRBV7-6, the J call TRBJ1-5; 7 positions agree with TRBD1. Losses at the gene ends were 5 bases for V and 1 base for J; bases not matched to a gene: 14. CDR3 length: 18 residues. Germline-derived CDR1 and CDR2 are SGHVS and FNYEAQ. CDR3 sequence: CASSPKGIAGGSNQPQHF. The CDR3 DNA is TGTGCCAGCAGCCCAAAAGGGATCGCAGGGGGGAGCAATCAGCCCCAGCATTTT. The entire variable domain, with the rest obtained from reference TRBV7-6 and TRBJ1-5, is as follows: GAGVSQSPRYKVTKRGQDVALRCDPISGHVSLYWYRQALGQGPEFLTYFNYEAQQDKSGLPNDRFSAERPEGSISTLTIQRTEQRDSAMYRCASSPKGIAGGSNQPQHFGDGTRLSIL.

A single count supports this clone. The chain couples TRBV28 to TRBJ2-3; a possible D gene is TRBD2 (6 bases). CDR1 is MDHEN and CDR2 is SYDVKM in the germline V gene. V dropped 6 bases and J dropped 3 bases, with 16 bases sitting between them. The CDR3 runs to 15 residues. The CDR3 nucleotides are TGTGCCAGCAGCCAAACCCGAGGGAGGACAGATACGCAGTATTTT. Its translation: CASSQTRGRTDTQYF.

V and J are TRBV15 and TRBJ1-5, with 8 bases lining up with TRBD1. Germline CDR1 reads LNHNV; CDR2 reads YYDKDF (reference sequence). The CDR3 sequence is 17 residues long. The J segment lost 1 base and the V segment lost 1 base, leaving 6 bases of the junction unmatched. CDR3 loop: CATSRGGTGYSNQPQHF. The CDR3 nucleotides read TGTGCCACCAGCAGAGGAGGGACAGGTTACAGCAATCAGCCCCAGCATTTT.

The chain couples TRBV5-4 to TRBJ2-2; 7 bases align to TRBD1. The germline gives CDR1 SGHNT, CDR2 YYREEE (reference sequence). V was clipped by 7 bases and J by 2 bases; unmatched bases: 8. The CDR3 is 15 residues long. The CDR3 region has the DNA TGTGCCAGCGGGACAGAAGTTTCCAACACCGGGGAGCTGTTTTTT. It specifies CASGTEVSNTGELFF. The entire variable domain, with the rest obtained from reference TRBV5-4 and TRBJ2-2, is as follows: ETGVTQSPTHLIKTRGQQVTLRCSSQSGHNTVSWYQQALGQGPQFIFQYYREEENGRGNFPPRFSGLQFPNYSSELNVNALELDDSALYLCASGTEVSNTGELFFGEGSRLTVL.

The chain recombines TRBV27 with TRBJ2-7; maybe TRBD1 (6 bases). The CDR3 runs 13 residues. The V gene's germline CDR1 is MNHEY and CDR2 SMNVEV (reference sequence). The V and J ends lost 3 bases and 2 bases respectively, with 8 bases between them. CDR3 DNA sequence: TGTGCCAGCAGTTTTGGACAGACCTACGAGCAGTACTTC. The encoded protein is CASSFGQTYEQYF.

The chain combines TRBV6-4 with TRBJ1-4; D remains unclear. V lost 8 bases to trimming and J lost 8 bases, with 9 bases between them. CDR1 is MRHNA, CDR2 SNTAGT, per germline. This CDR3 comprises 11 residues. The CDR3 nucleotides are TGTGCCAGCCCCCCGGGGGAAAAACTGTTTTTT. Translating gives CASPPGEKLFF.

The rearrangement uses TRBV15 and TRBJ1-2, with TRBD1 as a possible D gene (5 bases). CDR3 size: 17 residues. V was clipped by 5 bases and J by 2 bases, with 21 bases between them. The germline V gene has CDR1 LNHNV and CDR2 YYDKDF (reference sequence). CDR3 in DNA: TGTGCCACCAGCGGTTTGGGTTATAAGACAGAGAACTATGGCTACACCTTC. It specifies CATSGLGYKTENYGYTF.